Presented here are 9 T cell receptor beta chains from one specimen sequenced in a study of tumor-infiltrating lymphocytes in primary liver carcinoma. RNA and DNA were co-extracted from roughly 20-30 mg of unsorted bulk tissue. Synthesis of TCR beta cDNA was carried out from 450 to 500 ng total RNA with a constant-region primer. ARM-PCR was slightly modified, and three nested multiplex PCR rounds with it gave rise to the TCR beta libraries. Each of the first two PCR rounds ran approximately 11 cycles with TRBV1-TRBV30 forward and C-beta reverse primers. TCRdb re-derived calls from the multiplex PCR reads in MiXCR, one entry per CDR3 protein. The data show more than 20,000 distinct CDR3 sequences, around 72% seen once. The material sequenced was liver tumor tissue from sampling region 1. Subset given: tumor region T1, superior pole. The receptors originated from a man between 40 and 49 years old with primary liver carcinoma and hepatitis B virus infection.

In its sample, this clonotype was seen a few times. The chain employs TRBV6-1 and TRBJ2-1; D is undetermined. In germline, CDR1 is MNHNS, CDR2 SASEGT. The V end lost 4 bases, the J end lost 8 bases, and 6 bases lay between the germline ends. This CDR3 spans 11 amino acids. The CDR3 sequence is CASSVLDEQFF. CDR3 DNA sequence: TGTGCCAGCAGTGTCCTCGATGAGCAGTTCTTC.

The table lists this clonotype with many counts. This rearrangement joins TRBV5-1 to TRBJ2-1, with a possible D match to TRBD2 (5 bases). Trimming shortened V by 0 bases and J by 2 bases, and 9 bases separated the two germline ends. CDR1 is SGHRS, CDR2 YFSETQ, per germline. The CDR3 spans 15 residues. CDR3 nucleotides: TGCGCCAGCAGCTTGGTTGGGGAGCCCTACAATGAGCAGTTCTTC. Protein sequence: CASSLVGEPYNEQFF.

As to this clonotype: One end of the junction varies from germline; a read error may be responsible. CDR3: CDSSPPRGNIEAFF. CDR3 DNA sequence: TGTGACAGCAGCCCCCCGCGGGGTAACATTGAAGCTTTCTTT. V is TRBV7-8 and J is TRBJ1-1; D gene ambiguous. CDR3 length: 14 residues. Germline CDR1 reads SGHVS; CDR2 reads FQNEAQ.

Points on this clonotype: Germline is not matched at one junction end, which may reflect a read error. The chain joins TRBV4-2 to TRBJ2-7, with 16 bases fitting TRBD2. The CDR3 sequence is 18 residues long. Per the germline V gene, CDR1 is LGHNA and CDR2 is YNFKEQ. Here the CDR3 reads CASSGKPGLAGGPHEYYF. Here the CDR3 DNA reads TGTGCTAGCAGTGGAAAACCGGGACTAGCGGGAGGGCCACACGAGTACTACTTC.

On this clonotype itself: The conserved phenylalanine or tryptophan normally closing the CDR3 is absent here, so this likely arose from a read error. No DNA is shown, since the ends of the CDR3 on it are uncertain; the CDR3 is the one TCRdb lists. This sequence joins TRBV2 and TRBJ2-1; TRBD1 is the table's D call and was not checked against the DNA. The germline V gene encodes CDR1 SNHLY and CDR2 FYNNEI. The CDR3 is made up of 12 amino acids, end residues included. CDR3: CASSTGEDEQLL.

As for this clonotype: A read error is possible here, since a much larger clone lies one base away. V is TRBV11-2 and J is TRBJ2-1; possibly TRBD2 for D (6 bases). The CDR3 contains 16 residues. Trimming left V 1 base short and J 3 bases short, with 13 bases between. CDR1 and CDR2 (germline): SGHAT, FQNNGV. Here the CDR3 DNA reads TGTGCCAGCAGCTTAGGCCTGGACGGGAGCTACAATGAGCAGTTCTTC. Protein product: CASSLGLDGSYNEQFF.

This clonotype came up once. At one end, the junction sequence differs from germline, possibly due to a read error. The CDR3 region is CVSGLALGGANTRELFF. CDR3 sequence (DNA): TGCGTCAGCGGCTTAGCATTAGGAGGGGCGAACACCCGGGAGCTGTTTTTT. The chain couples TRBV11-2 to TRBJ2-2, with D tentatively TRBD2 (6 bases). Germline lookup yields CDR1 SGHAT and CDR2 FQNNGV. The CDR3 runs to 17 residues.

Points on this clonotype: At one end the junction does not follow the germline gene, possibly because of a read error. The CDR3 region is CASGLSELASQHF. DNA for the CDR3: TGTGCCAGCGGCTTAAGTGAGCTAGCGTCGCAGCACTTC. The J gene is TRBJ2-7, the V gene TRBV11-2; D may be TRBD2 (6 bases). The germline V gene has CDR1 SGHAT and CDR2 FQNNGV. The CDR3 runs to 13 residues.

This chain joins TRBV11-2 and TRBJ2-7, with TRBD1 identical over 7 bases. CDR1 and CDR2 from the germline V gene are SGHAT and FQNNGV. CDR3 size: 17 residues. The CDR3 DNA sequence: TGTACCAAGAGCTTAATTCTAGCTCAGGGGGTATGGGGCGAGCAGTACTTC. Its protein product is CTKSLILAQGVWGEQYF.